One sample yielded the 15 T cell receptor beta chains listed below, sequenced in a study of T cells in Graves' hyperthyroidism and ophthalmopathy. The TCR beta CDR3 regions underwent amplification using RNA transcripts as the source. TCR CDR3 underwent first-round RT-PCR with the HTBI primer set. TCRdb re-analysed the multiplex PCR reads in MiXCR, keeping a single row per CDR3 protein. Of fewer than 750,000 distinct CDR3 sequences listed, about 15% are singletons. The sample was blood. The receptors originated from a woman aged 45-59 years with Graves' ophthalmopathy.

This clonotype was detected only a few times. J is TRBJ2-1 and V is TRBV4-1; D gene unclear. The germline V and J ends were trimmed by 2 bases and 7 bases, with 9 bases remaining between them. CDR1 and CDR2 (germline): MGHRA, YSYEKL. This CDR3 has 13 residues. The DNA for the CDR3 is TGCGCCAGCAGCCAATCTTCCCTTAATGAGCAGTTCTTC. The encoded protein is CASSQSSLNEQFF.

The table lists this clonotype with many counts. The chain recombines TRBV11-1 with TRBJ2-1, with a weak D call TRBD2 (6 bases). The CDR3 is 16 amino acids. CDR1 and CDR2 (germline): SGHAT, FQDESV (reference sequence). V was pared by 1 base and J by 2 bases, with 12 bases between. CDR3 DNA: TGTGCCAGCAGCTTAGGGCGGGATAGGACCTACAATGAGCAGTTCTTC. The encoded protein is CASSLGRDRTYNEQFF.

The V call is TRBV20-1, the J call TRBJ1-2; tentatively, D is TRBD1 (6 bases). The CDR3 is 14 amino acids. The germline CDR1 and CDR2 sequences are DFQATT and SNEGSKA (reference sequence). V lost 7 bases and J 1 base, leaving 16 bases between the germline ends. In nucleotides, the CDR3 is TGCAGTGGTACGGACAGTTACTTTAACTATGGCTACACCTTC. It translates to CSGTDSYFNYGYTF.

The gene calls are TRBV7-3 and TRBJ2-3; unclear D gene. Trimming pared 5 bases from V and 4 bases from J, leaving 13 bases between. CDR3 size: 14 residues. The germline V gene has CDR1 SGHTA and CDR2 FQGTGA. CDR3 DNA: TGTGCCAGCAGCCCGGAGCTAGGAGCAGATACGCAGTATTTT. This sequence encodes CASSPELGADTQYF.

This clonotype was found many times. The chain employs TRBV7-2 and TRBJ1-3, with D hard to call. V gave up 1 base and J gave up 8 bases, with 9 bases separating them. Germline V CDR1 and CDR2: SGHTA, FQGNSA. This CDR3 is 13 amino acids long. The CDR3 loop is CASSLERGYTIYF. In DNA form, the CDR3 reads TGTGCCAGCAGCTTAGAGAGAGGGTACACCATATATTTT.

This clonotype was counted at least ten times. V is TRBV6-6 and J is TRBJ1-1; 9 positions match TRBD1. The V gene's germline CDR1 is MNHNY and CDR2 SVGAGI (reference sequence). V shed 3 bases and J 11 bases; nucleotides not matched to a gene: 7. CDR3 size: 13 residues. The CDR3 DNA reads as TGTGCCAGCAGTTATTCTCGCGACAGGGGGGCTTTCTTT. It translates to CASSYSRDRGAFF.

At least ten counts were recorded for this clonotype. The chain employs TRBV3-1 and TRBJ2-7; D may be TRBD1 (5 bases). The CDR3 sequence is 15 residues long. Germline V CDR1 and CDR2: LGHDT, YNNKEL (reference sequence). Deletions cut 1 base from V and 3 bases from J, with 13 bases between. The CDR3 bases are TGTGCCAGCAGCCAAGGGCAGGGTGGGGTCTACGAGCAGTACTTC. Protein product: CASSQGQGGVYEQYF.

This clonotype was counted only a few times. CDR3 sequence reads: CASIAGGPYNEQFF. The CDR3 DNA reads TGTGCCAGCATAGCGGGAGGGCCTTACAATGAGCAGTTCTTC. This chain joins TRBV6-2 or TRBV6-3 and TRBJ2-1; 11 bases align to TRBD2. The junction had 3 bases not matched to a gene; V was cut back by 7 bases and J by 4 bases. The length of the CDR3 is 14 residues. CDR1 is MNHEY, CDR2 SVGEGT, per germline.

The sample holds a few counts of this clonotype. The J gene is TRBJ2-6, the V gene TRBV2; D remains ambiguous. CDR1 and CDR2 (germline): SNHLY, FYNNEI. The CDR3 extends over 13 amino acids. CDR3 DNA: TGTGCTTATTCTGGGTCTGGGGCCAACGTCCTGACTTTC. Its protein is CAYSGSGANVLTF. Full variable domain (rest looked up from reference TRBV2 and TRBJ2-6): EPEVTQTPSHQVTQMGQEVILRCVPISNHLYFYWYRQILGQKVEFLVSFYNNEISEKSEIFDDQFSVERPDGSNFTLKIRSTKLEDSAMYFCAYSGSGANVLTFGAGSRLTVL.

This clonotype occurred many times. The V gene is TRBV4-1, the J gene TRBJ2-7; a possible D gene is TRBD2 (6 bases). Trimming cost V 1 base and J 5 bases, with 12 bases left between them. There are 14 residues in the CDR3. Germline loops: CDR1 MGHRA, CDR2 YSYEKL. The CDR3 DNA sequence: TGCGCCAGCAGCCAAGGACTAGTTAACGACGAGCAGTACTTC. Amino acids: CASSQGLVNDEQYF.

CDR3 sequence (DNA): TGTGCCAGCAGCGCCTTAGCGGGAGGACAAAACACCGGGGAGCTGTTTTTT. It is translated as CASSALAGGQNTGELFF. The V call is TRBV6-4, the J call TRBJ2-2, with 10 bases lining up with TRBD2. The V gene's germline CDR1 is MRHNA and CDR2 SNTAGT. The CDR3 loop spans 17 amino acids. The V and J ends lost 6 bases and 2 bases, in that order; junction bases with no gene match: 9.

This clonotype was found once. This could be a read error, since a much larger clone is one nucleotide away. The CDR3, as DNA: TGTGCCACCAATACTAGCGGGAGTGGTAATGAGCAGTTCTTC. Translation: CATNTSGSGNEQFF. The chain employs TRBV6-2 or TRBV6-3 and TRBJ2-1; 11 nucleotides align to TRBD2. This CDR3 is built from 14 residues. The junction had 9 bases not matched to a gene; V was cut back by 10 bases and J by 7 bases. Germline CDR1 reads MNHEY; CDR2 reads SVGEGT.

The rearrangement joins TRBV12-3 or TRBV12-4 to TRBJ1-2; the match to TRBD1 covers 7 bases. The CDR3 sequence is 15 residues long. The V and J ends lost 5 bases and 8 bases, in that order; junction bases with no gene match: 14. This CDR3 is CASSPTLTGPLGYTF. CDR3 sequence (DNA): TGTGCCAGCAGTCCTACCCTGACAGGGCCCCTAGGCTACACCTTC.

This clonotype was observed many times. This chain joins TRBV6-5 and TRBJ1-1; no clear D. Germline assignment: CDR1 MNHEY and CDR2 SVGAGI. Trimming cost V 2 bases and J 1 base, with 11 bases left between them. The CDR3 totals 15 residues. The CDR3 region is CASSYLSGGNTEAFF. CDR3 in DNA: TGTGCCAGCAGTTACCTTTCGGGTGGGAACACTGAAGCTTTCTTT.

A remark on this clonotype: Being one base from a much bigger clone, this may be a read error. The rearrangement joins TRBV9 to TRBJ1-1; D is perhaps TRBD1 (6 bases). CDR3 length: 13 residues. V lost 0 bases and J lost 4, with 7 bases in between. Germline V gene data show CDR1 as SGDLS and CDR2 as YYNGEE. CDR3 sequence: CASSVGGATEAFF. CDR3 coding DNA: TGTGCCAGCAGCGTAGGGGGGGCCACTGAAGCTTTCTTT.